One sample yielded the 16 T cell receptor beta chains listed below, sequenced in a study of blood T cell repertoires in COVID-19 (TCRdb year 2020). Library preparation used the immunoSEQ multiplex PCR assay. Drawn from immuneACCESS, this table holds only the in-frame rearrangements with V and J called that TCRdb kept. Clones are partly lost; checked studies trace under half to an unresolved V gene and leave the rest unexplained. The sample includes around 310,000 clones, with approximately 90% observed a single time. Clones ranked in the top ten supply under 15% of the sample. Source material: peripheral blood. The receptors were sampled from a woman aged 60-70 years with acute or convalescent COVID-19.

V and J are TRBV7-2 and TRBJ2-5, with TRBD2 matching over 7 bases. The CDR3 totals 15 residues. Germline V gives CDR1 SGHTA, CDR2 FQGNSA. The ends lost 5 bases at V and 5 bases at J; junction bases unmatched: 11. CDR3 region: CASSISWEGWETQYF. In DNA form, the CDR3 reads TGTGCCAGCAGCATTAGTTGGGAGGGTTGGGAGACCCAGTACTTC. Filled out from reference TRBV7-2 and TRBJ2-5, the complete variable domain reads GAGVSQSPSNKVTEKGKDVELRCDPISGHTALYWYRQSLGQGLEFLIYFQGNSAPDKSGLPSDRFSAERTGGSVSTLTIQRTQQEDSAVYLCASSISWEGWETQYFGPGTRLLVL.

This chain joins TRBV7-3 and TRBJ2-3, with TRBD2 identical over 7 bases. With V trimmed by 2 bases and J by 3 bases, 2 bases remained unmatched. CDR3 size: 14 residues. Germline CDR1 SGHTA, CDR2 FQGTGA. CDR3 sequence (DNA): TGTGCCAGCAGCTTAGGGACTATAACAGATACGCAGTATTTT. This codes for CASSLGTITDTQYF.

The rearrangement joins TRBV19 to TRBJ2-2; TRBD2 is a possible D gene (6 bases). The germline gives CDR1 LNHDA, CDR2 SQIVND (reference sequence). CDR3 length equals 15 residues. Trimming left V 1 base short and J 4 bases short, with 10 bases between. The CDR3 here is CASSIAAGSTGELFF. The CDR3 nucleotides read TGTGCCAGTAGTATAGCGGCCGGGAGCACCGGGGAGCTGTTTTTT. Full variable domain (remainder filled in from reference TRBV19 and TRBJ2-2): DGGITQSPKYLFRKEGQNVTLSCEQNLNHDAMYWYRQDPGQGLRLIYYSQIVNDFQKGDIAEGYSVSREKKESFPLTVTSAQKNPTAFYLCASSIAAGSTGELFFGEGSRLTVL.

The sample holds a few counts of this clone. The V gene is TRBV7-6, the J gene TRBJ1-4; possible D gene TRBD1, 5 bases. Per germline, CDR1 SGHVS and CDR2 FNYEAQ. Trimming stripped 2 bases from V and 6 bases from J, with 10 bases between. The CDR3 totals 14 residues. CDR3 nucleotide sequence: TGTGCCAGCAGCTTACGGGGGGGGGATGAAAAACTGTTTTTT. This sequence encodes CASSLRGGDEKLFF. The whole variable domain, remainder taken from reference TRBV7-6 and TRBJ1-4, is GAGVSQSPRYKVTKRGQDVALRCDPISGHVSLYWYRQALGQGPEFLTYFNYEAQQDKSGLPNDRFSAERPEGSISTLTIQRTEQRDSAMYRCASSLRGGDEKLFFGSGTQLSVL.

The V call is TRBV28, the J call TRBJ2-1; perhaps TRBD2 as D (7 bases). Germline lookup yields CDR1 MDHEN and CDR2 SYDVKM. V gave up 6 bases and J gave up 5 bases, with 17 bases separating them. The CDR3 spans 15 residues. The chain's CDR3 is CASRGRGRANNEQFF. For the CDR3, the DNA is TGTGCCAGCAGGGGGAGGGGGAGGGCCAACAATGAGCAGTTCTTC.

This clone has at least ten counts. This rearrangement joins TRBV3-1 (or the pseudogene TRBV3-2) to TRBJ2-7; 10 bases are a match to TRBD2. The ends lost 1 base at V and 2 bases at J; junction bases unmatched: 2. Per germline, CDR1 LGHDT and CDR2 YNNKEL (reference sequence). CDR3 length: 15 residues. CDR3 DNA: TGTGCCAGCAGCCAAGCACTAGCGGGGCCCTACGAGCAGTACTTC. Protein product: CASSQALAGPYEQYF.

Turning to this clone: Other DNA variants within this sample encode the same CDR3. V gene TRBV6-5 combines with J gene TRBJ1-3; unclear D gene. Germline V gives CDR1 MNHEY, CDR2 SVGAGI. Trimming shortened V by 2 bases and J by 1 base, and 12 bases separated the two germline ends. This CDR3 has 16 residues. CDR3 bases: TGTGCCAGCAGTTACGCGCCAGGTTCTTCTGGAAACACCATATATTTT. Residues: CASSYAPGSSGNTIYF.

The chain is built from TRBV2 and TRBJ2-3; a weak D match, TRBD2 (7 bases). CDR1 and CDR2 from the germline V gene are SNHLY and FYNNEI. The CDR3 length is 15 residues. V was clipped by 7 bases and J by 2 bases, with 16 bases between them. DNA for the CDR3: TGTGCCAGCACCGAGGGGGGGGGCGTCACAGATACGCAGTATTTT. Protein: CASTEGGGVTDTQYF.

The genes are TRBV20-1 and TRBJ2-2; the match to TRBD2 covers 8 bases. The junction had 4 bases not matched to a gene; V was cut back by 3 bases and J by 4 bases. CDR3 length: 14 amino acids. Germline V gene lookup returns CDR1 DFQATT and CDR2 SNEGSKA (reference sequence). This CDR3 reads CSASWTSSTGELFF. The CDR3 DNA follows: TGCAGTGCTAGTTGGACTAGCTCCACCGGGGAGCTGTTTTTT.

This clone was counted a few times. This sequence joins TRBV5-6 and TRBJ1-5; D perhaps matches TRBD1 (5 bases). Per the germline V gene, CDR1 is SGHDT and CDR2 is YYEEEE. Trimming left V 3 bases short and J 4 bases short, with 8 bases between. This CDR3 spans 13 amino acids. DNA for the CDR3: TGTGCCAGCAGCTCACAGGCAAATCAGCCCCAGCATTTT. Protein sequence: CASSSQANQPQHF. Using reference TRBV5-6 and TRBJ1-5 for the parts outside the CDR3, the full variable domain is DAGVTQSPTHLIKTRGQQVTLRCSPKSGHDTVSWYQQALGQGPQFIFQYYEEEERQRGNFPDRFSGHQFPNYSSELNVNALLLGDSALYLCASSSQANQPQHFGDGTRLSIL.

The rearrangement links TRBV11-3 to TRBJ1-1; D is undetermined. The CDR3 length is 14 residues. From germline, CDR1 is SGHNT and CDR2 YENEEA. V was shortened by 1 base and J by 1 base, with 7 bases between the two germline ends. The CDR3 region is CASSLGGKNTEAFF. In nucleotides, the CDR3 is TGTGCCAGCAGCTTAGGAGGGAAGAACACTGAAGCTTTCTTT.

In its sample, this clone was seen a few times. This chain connects TRBV6-5 to TRBJ1-1, with D perhaps TRBD1 (5 bases). V lost 8 bases and J lost 12, with 19 bases in between. The CDR3 runs to 12 residues. CDR1 MNHEY and CDR2 SVGAGI come from the germline V gene. The CDR3 is CASSVRGSMTFF. The DNA of the CDR3 is TGTGCCAGCTCAGTAAGGGGTTCTATGACTTTCTTT.

This clone was found once. V and J are TRBV10-3 and TRBJ1-1; possibly TRBD1 for D (6 bases). CDR3 size: 12 residues. V was shortened by 3 bases and J by 7 bases, with 9 bases between the two germline ends. The V gene's germline CDR1 is ENHRY and CDR2 SYGVKD. The CDR3 sequence: CAISEGQYEAFF. CDR3 DNA: TGTGCCATCAGTGAAGGACAGTATGAAGCTTTCTTT.

V is TRBV9 and J is TRBJ2-3; 7 bases map to TRBD2. Germline CDR1 is SGDLS and CDR2 is YYNGEE. The CDR3 is made up of 17 amino acids. The junction had 15 bases not matched to a gene; V was cut back by 4 bases and J by 4 bases. CDR3 protein: CASSLQIAGAGPDTQYF. CDR3 nucleotide sequence: TGTGCCAGCAGCCTTCAGATAGCGGGCGCGGGGCCAGATACGCAGTATTTT. The full variable domain, with the rest looked up from reference TRBV9 and TRBJ2-3, is DSGVTQTPKHLITATGQRVTLRCSPRSGDLSVYWYQQSLDQGLQFLIQYYNGEERAKGNILERFSAQQFPDLHSELNLSSLELGDSALYFCASSLQIAGAGPDTQYFGPGTRLTVL.

CDR3 region: CASSLGRGVGSDTQYF. As DNA, the CDR3 is TGTGCCAGCAGCTTAGGGCGGGGGGTCGGTTCAGATACGCAGTATTTT. V usage is TRBV7-7 and J usage is TRBJ2-3; 8 bases fit TRBD2. The CDR3 loop spans 16 amino acids. V lost 1 base and J lost 4; bases outside the gene matches: 7. CDR1 and CDR2 (germline): SSHAT, FNYEAQ (reference sequence).

The chain uses TRBV5-1 and TRBJ1-2; TRBD1 matches 7 bases. The germline V gene encodes CDR1 SGHRS and CDR2 YFSETQ. The CDR3 has 16 residues. V was pared by 1 base and J by 3 bases, with 9 bases of the junction left unmatched. In nucleotides, the CDR3 is TGCGCCAGCAGCTTGACCGGGACAGTTGCCCACTATGGCTACACCTTC. Protein product: CASSLTGTVAHYGYTF.